This paragraph covers one T cell receptor (beta chain) sequence. Its antigen is not yet known. Base qualities are not provided; no much larger clone lies one nucleotide away. Unstimulated PBMCs, after thawing, were stained for CD3, CD4 and CD8 and then FACS-sorted into CD3+CD4+ and CD3+CD8+ populations. All 8 studied subjects were randomized to immunosuppression withdrawal. The Qiagen DNeasy Blood and Tissue Kit was used for isolation of genomic DNA. The entry originates in a study of T cell clones after liver transplantation (dated by TCRdb to between 2017 and 2020). Study-wide context: The samples were obtained from ITN030ST, a randomized trial that attempted immunosuppression withdrawal within 2 years after liver transplantation. The studied cohort comprised 8 liver transplant recipients, 3 classified as tolerant and 5 as non-tolerant. Donor-reactive T cell clones were identified using TCRbeta sequencing after a pre-transplant mixed lymphocyte reaction and were then followed in post-transplant blood. Of the eight recipients, a few were HCV-positive, while the remaining recipients had been transplanted for non-autoimmune, non-viral indications. As an antigen-independent comparator for donor-reactive sequences, third party-reactive TCRbeta sequences were also identified from pre-transplant MLRs. Tolerance was defined as complete immunosuppression withdrawal for at least one year with no rise in liver enzymes beyond twice the upper limit of normal. Until randomization at 12-24 months post-transplant, subjects were given standard immunosuppression, with no induction therapy. Blood samples were collected pre-transplant, pre-randomization before withdrawal, and post-randomization after either complete withdrawal or failed withdrawal. Overall results and qualifications from the work: The decline in donor-reactive sequences exceeded the decline in third party-reactive sequences, suggesting partial antigen-specific deletion that was unrelated to withdrawal success. After accounting for repertoire turnover, donor-reactive detection was significantly reduced in 7 of 8 subjects for CD4 and 8 of 8 for CD8. In two subjects, low numbers of available donor cells limited the measurable donor-reactive repertoire. Because no allograft tissue specimens were available, donor-reactive T cells may have migrated into the graft instead of being deleted. Conclusions were preliminary, limited by small, heterogeneous patient numbers and non-standardized post-transplant time points. In most of the 8 subjects, regardless of tolerance or HCV status, circulating donor-reactive CD4 TCRbeta sequences dropped significantly post-transplant.

At the junction V is shortened by 5 bases and J by 3 bases, with 13 bases in between. The germline V gene specifies SGDLS as CDR1 and YYNGEE as CDR2. The CDR3, cysteine through phenylalanine, is 14 amino acids long. Only the CDR3 DNA stays, 42 bases, in frame from base 1. Using immunoSEQ, frozen genomic DNA was subjected to high-throughput TCRbeta CDR3 sequencing, a process that included PCR amplification, mapping, bias correction and internal controls. The authors' analysis ran thus. Only productive rearrangements were retained, with each unique TCRbeta sequence defined by its CDR3 nucleotide sequence together with its V and J gene. Donor-reactive sequences required at least 5-fold expansion in CFSE-low cells versus unstimulated pre-transplant cells and at least 0.01% frequency. To ensure at least 90% detection power, minimum frequency thresholds were set for each subject based on that subject's lowest-template unstimulated sample. Jensen-Shannon divergence between the top 1000 TCRbeta sequences post-transplant and pre-transplant was used to measure repertoire turnover. Changes in detection of donor-reactive sequences were tested with two-sided Fisher's exact tests. The immuneACCESS repertoire file appears here via TCRdb, limited to in-frame rearrangements. These files lack a portion of the clones; in checked studies, under half of the deficit traces to unresolved V genes, and the cause of the others is not known. For V, J and clone size, that table is used; D and trimming come from the DNA. In all, the sample holds roughly 120,000 clones, and 90% of those were seen once. Clones ranked in the top ten supply roughly 0.83% of the sample.

The receptor comes from a human patient who received a liver transplant. Following transplantation, T cells from the graft donor may be among those present. The chain links TRBV9 with TRBJ2-3; a weak D assignment points to TRBD2 (5 bases agree). This specimen consisted of CD4+ T cells from blood, obtained 12 months after liver transplant. The DNA sequence follows: TGTGCCAGCAGAGGGCGGACTGAAACAGATACGCAGTATTTT. This gives the protein CASRGRTETDTQYF.